The entry below describes one TCR beta chain. Its antigen is as yet unknown. These data belong to a study of PD-1 blockade in classical Hodgkin lymphoma. At the level of the study: Once every 2 weeks, patients received intravenous nivolumab at 3 mg/kg.

Trimming cost V 4 bases and J 3 bases; bases outside gene matches: 2. Germline loops: CDR1 KGHSH, CDR2 LQKENI. This CDR3 spans 13 amino acids. Findings of the study overall: The causes of the repertoire differences, possibly disease activity or prior therapy, remain undefined. According to reports, newly diagnosed patients had lower baseline TCR diversity than healthy donors, and relapsed/refractory patients had lower baseline TCR diversity still.

Sequenced by immunoSEQ multiplex PCR; TCRdb stores in-frame clones only, minus some. The table lists roughly 94,000 clones, around 93% of them singletons, with approximately 2% in the top ten. This sample's time point: cycle 4 day 1 (C4D1), after five to seven weeks of nivolumab. Brentuximab vedotin exposure varied, and every patient relapsed after autologous stem cell transplantation. Patients' outcomes at their best amounted to complete response, partial response or progressive disease. This sequence was found in a human donor with classical Hodgkin lymphoma. The V call is TRBV18, the J call TRBJ2-7, with 8 bases aligning to TRBD1. Sequences were derived from peripheral blood mononuclear cells (PBMCs), sampled before the fourth cycle of nivolumab. The CDR3 DNA reads as TGTGCCAGCTCACGGACAGGGAGCTACGAGCAGTACTTC. Translating it yields CASSRTGSYEQYF.